One and the same sample provided the 14 T cell receptor beta chains below, sequenced in a study of blood T cell repertoires in COVID-19. Some clones are missing from TCRdb's copy, which holds only in-frame ones; the method was immunoSEQ multiplex PCR. The table has about 78,000 clones, less than 90% seen once. Sequences were obtained from peripheral blood. Receptors were obtained from a man in his forties or fifties with acute or convalescent COVID-19.

This rearrangement joins TRBV7-6 to TRBJ1-3; TRBD1 aligns across 8 bases. This CDR3 is 15 amino acids long. V gave up 4 bases and J gave up 4 bases; unmatched junction bases: 6. Germline assignment: CDR1 SGHVS and CDR2 FNYEAQ. The CDR3 loop reads CASSYGTGKGNTIYF. The CDR3, as DNA: TGTGCCAGCAGCTACGGGACAGGCAAGGGAAACACCATATATTTT. Variable domain in full (rest from reference TRBV7-6 and TRBJ1-3): GAGVSQSPRYKVTKRGQDVALRCDPISGHVSLYWYRQALGQGPEFLTYFNYEAQQDKSGLPNDRFSAERPEGSISTLTIQRTEQRDSAMYRCASSYGTGKGNTIYFGEGSWLTVV.

V gene TRBV6-5 combines with J gene TRBJ2-5; 8 bases agree with TRBD1. Germline V CDR1 and CDR2: MNHEY, SVGAGI. The V segment lost 5 bases and the J segment 5 bases; nucleotides outside the gene matches: 7. The length of the CDR3 is 14 residues. As DNA, the CDR3 is TGTGCCAGCAGTCAAACAGGGGGAGGCGAGACCCAGTACTTC. Its translation: CASSQTGGGETQYF.

A single count supports this clone. The chain uses TRBV30 and TRBJ2-5; tentatively, D is TRBD1 (5 bases). The V gene's germline CDR1 is GTSNPN and CDR2 SVGIG (reference sequence). Trimming removed 1 base at V and 4 bases at J, with 13 bases between. The CDR3 is made up of 14 amino acids. CDR3 in DNA: TGTGCCTGGAGTGAAGCAGCTACAGGAGAGACCCAGTACTTC. It specifies CAWSEAATGETQYF.

This chain links TRBV2 with TRBJ2-1, with 7 nucleotides matching TRBD2. The germline V gene has CDR1 SNHLY and CDR2 FYNNEI. The CDR3 length is 12 residues. Trimming took 5 bases from V and 9 from J; bases not matched to a gene: 4. CDR3: CASSLLAIEQFF. CDR3 in DNA: TGTGCCAGCAGTTTACTAGCGATTGAGCAGTTCTTC.

The chain recombines TRBV24-1 with TRBJ1-5; possible D gene TRBD1, 5 bases. Germline V gene lookup returns CDR1 KGHDR and CDR2 SFDVKD. This CDR3 spans 12 amino acids. V lost 7 bases and J lost 5, with 8 bases in between. The CDR3 loop is CATSTGDQPQHF. The CDR3 bases are TGTGCCACCAGCACGGGGGATCAGCCCCAGCATTTT.

This clone turned up a few times. V and J are TRBV6-5 and TRBJ2-7, with a weak D call TRBD2 (6 bases). Trimming removed 6 bases from V and 0 bases from J, with 15 bases in between. CDR3 length: 15 residues. Germline CDR1 and CDR2: MNHEY and SVGAGI. Here the CDR3 DNA reads TGTGCCAGCAGCCGCGGGACTCACCGCTCCTACGAGCAGTACTTC. Its protein product is CASSRGTHRSYEQYF.

The CDR3 nucleotides are TGTGCCAGCTCACCAACAGGGGAGGCCAAAAACATTCAGTACTTC. This translates into CASSPTGEAKNIQYF. The J gene is TRBJ2-4, the V gene TRBV18; 7 bases are a match to TRBD1. CDR1 and CDR2 (germline): KGHSH, LQKENI. This CDR3 comprises 15 residues. The junction had 2 bases not matched to a gene; V was cut back by 2 bases and J by 1 base. Full variable domain (missing parts from reference TRBV18 and TRBJ2-4): NAGVMQNPRHLVRRRGQEARLRCSPMKGHSHVYWYRQLPEEGLKFMVYLQKENIIDESGMPKERFSAEFPKEGPSILRIQQVVRGDSAAYFCASSPTGEAKNIQYFGAGTRLSVL.

The table lists this clone with a few counts. The V call is TRBV24-1, the J call TRBJ1-2; no clear D. Per germline, CDR1 KGHDR and CDR2 SFDVKD. This CDR3 region has 14 residues. Trimming took off 3 bases at V and 4 bases at J, with 11 bases between the two ends. CDR3 sequence (DNA): TGTGCCACCAGTGATGCCTCTCGGGGCTATGGCTACACCTTC. Amino acid sequence: CATSDASRGYGYTF.

The V call is TRBV18, the J call TRBJ2-1; 8 bases match TRBD2. This CDR3 has 15 amino acids. Per germline, CDR1 KGHSH and CDR2 LQKENI. J gave up 8 bases and V 5 bases, and 11 bases lay outside the gene matches. CDR3 region: CASSLTGTSHYEQFF. In nucleotides, the CDR3 is TGTGCCAGCTCATTAACCGGGACTAGTCATTATGAGCAGTTCTTC.

This chain links TRBV13 with TRBJ1-1; TRBD1 aligns across 7 bases. The CDR3 length is 16 residues. Germline V CDR1 and CDR2: PRHDT, FYEKMQ (reference sequence). J gave up 0 bases and V 5 bases, and 9 bases lay outside the gene matches. This chain's CDR3 is CASSPLGTDMNTEAFF. As DNA, the CDR3 is TGTGCCAGCAGCCCGTTGGGGACAGACATGAACACTGAAGCTTTCTTT.

The genes are TRBV27 and TRBJ1-1; 10 nucleotides agree with TRBD1. The CDR3 spans 12 residues. J gave up 5 bases and V 8 bases, and 2 bases lay outside the gene matches. CDR1 MNHEY and CDR2 SMNVEV come from the germline V gene (reference sequence). CDR3 nucleotides: TGTGCCAGCGGACAGGGGGGGACTGAAGCTTTCTTT. Translated, it gives CASGQGGTEAFF.

The CDR3 bases are TGTGCCAGTACCAGATTAGGGGACAGGACGGCAGATACGCAGTATTTT. This translates into CASTRLGDRTADTQYF. The V call is TRBV19, the J call TRBJ2-3; TRBD1 matches 8 bases. Germline CDR1 LNHDA, CDR2 SQIVND (reference sequence). Trimming cost V 7 bases and J 4 bases; bases outside gene matches: 13. CDR3 size: 16 residues.

In DNA, the CDR3 is TGTGCCAGCAGTTTATCTCAGACAGGAGCTGGAAACACCATATATTTT. It specifies CASSLSQTGAGNTIYF. The V gene is TRBV27, the J gene TRBJ1-3, with D possibly being TRBD1 (6 bases). This CDR3 comprises 16 residues. Germline assignment: CDR1 MNHEY and CDR2 SMNVEV (reference sequence). V lost 0 bases, J lost 2 bases, and 11 bases lay in between.

The J gene is TRBJ2-5, the V gene TRBV12-5; no firm D call. The ends were cut back, 5 bases at V and 5 bases at J, with 9 bases in the middle. The V gene's germline CDR1 is LGHNT and CDR2 FRNRAP. There are 12 residues in the CDR3. CDR3 in amino acids: CASGPTRETQYF. CDR3 in DNA: TGTGCTAGTGGTCCTACCCGGGAGACCCAGTACTTC.